This is a list of T cell receptor beta chains from one sample in a study of shared clonotypes between healthy human individuals. Here immunoSEQ multiplex PCR was the method, and the copy in TCRdb shows in-frame clones only, minus some. The sample lists millions of clones; roughly nine tenths were seen once. What was sequenced was naive CD4+ T cells sorted from blood. The receptors come from a man between 18 and 29 years old in good health. Each CDR3 is given with its conserved first and last residue. A D gene is named only where the DNA matches it firmly. Clone size is shown for a subset of rows, as once, few, many or a class of expanded clone.

v_call	d_call	clone_size	j_call	cdr3_nt	cdr3_aa
TRBV28	.	.	TRBJ1-1	TGTGCCAGCTTCTTAAACACTGAAGCTTTCTTT	CASFLNTEAFF
TRBV5-4	.	.	TRBJ1-2	TGTGCCAGCAGCTTGGACGGGGCGACCTATGGCTACACCTTC	CASSLDGATYGYTF
TRBV27	TRBD1	.	TRBJ2-7	TGTGCCAGCAGTTCTACAGGGGGTTGGTACGAGCAGTACTTC	CASSSTGGWYEQYF
TRBV19	.	.	TRBJ1-1	TGTGCCAGTAGTCCAAGGGACCGGCAGAACACTGAAGCTTTCTTT	CASSPRDRQNTEAFF
TRBV6-5	TRBD1	once	TRBJ1-2	TGTGCCAGCAGTAATCGACAGGGGGCGGATGGCTACACCTTC	CASSNRQGADGYTF
TRBV6-5	.	.	TRBJ1-5	TGTGCCAGCAGCTATAGCAGCAATCAGCCCCAGCATTTT	CASSYSSNQPQHF
TRBV6-5	.	.	TRBJ2-1	TGTGCCAGCAGTCCGGGTCGATACCGGAATGAGCAGTTCTTC	CASSPGRYRNEQFF
TRBV18	TRBD1	.	TRBJ2-7	TGTGCCAGCTCAGTTCCGGGACAGGGAGAGAATTCCTACGAGCAGTACTTC	CASSVPGQGENSYEQYF
TRBV28	.	.	TRBJ2-2	TGTGCCAGCACCCTCCGGAGCCCCGGGGAGCTGTTTTTT	CASTLRSPGELFF
TRBV19	.	once	TRBJ1-2	TGTGCCAGTAGGTCCGCGGGGACTAACTATGGCTACACCTTC	CASRSAGTNYGYTF
TRBV5-4	.	.	TRBJ2-6	TGTGCCAGCAGCCCTGGGCTCTCTGGGGCCAACGTCCTGACTTTC	CASSPGLSGANVLTF
TRBV18	.	.	TRBJ2-1	TGTGCCAGCTCCCCCGAACACGGGTACAATGAGCAGTTCTTC	CASSPEHGYNEQFF
TRBV9	TRBD1	.	TRBJ2-1	TGTGCCAGCAGCGTAGTGGGGACAGGATGGAGCTCCTACAATGAGCAGTTCTTC	CASSVVGTGWSSYNEQFF
TRBV6-6	TRBD1	.	TRBJ1-5	TGTGCCAGCAGTTACCGGGACAGGGCTCAGCCCCAGCATTTT	CASSYRDRAQPQHF
TRBV7-9	.	.	TRBJ2-2	TGTGCCAGCAGCTTATTTCTCATCGGGGAGCTGTTTTTT	CASSLFLIGELFF
TRBV9	.	.	TRBJ1-1	TGTGCCAGCAGCGTGGGGGACCCTAACACTGAAGCTTTCTTT	CASSVGDPNTEAFF
TRBV7-9	.	.	TRBJ2-5	TGTGCCAGCAGCGCCGGGGCCGTAGGGGAGACCCAGTACTTC	CASSAGAVGETQYF